A selection of T cell receptor beta chains follows, all from one sample in a study of spatial heterogeneity in lung cancer. TCRdb re-analysed the 5' RACE reads in MiXCR, keeping a single row per CDR3 protein. The sample shows fewer than 55,000 distinct CDR3 sequences, 6.5% to 7.5% of them seen only once. The starting material was PBMCs, obtained at follow-up. These receptors came from a female donor with early-stage non-small cell lung cancer. The CDR3 runs from the conserved cysteine through the conserved F or W. D genes are given only for firm matches. For some rows the clone size is stated as once, few or many, or as a class when expanded; others skip it.

TRBJ1-5 - many TRBV5-1 CASSLGQSQPQHF TGCGCCAGCAGCTTGGGACAAAGTCAGCCCCAGCATTTT
TRBJ1-2 - few TRBV5-4 CASSLVRTTKGHYGYTF TGTGCCAGCAGCTTGGTTAGGACAACCAAAGGGCACTATGGCTACACCTTC
TRBJ2-3 - - TRBV7-9 CASSLRGSGDTQYF TGTGCCAGCAGCTTACGAGGGTCTGGCGATACGCAGTATTTT
TRBJ2-5 - - TRBV15 CATSGSKTQYF TGTGCCACTTCGGGGTCAAAGACCCAGTACTTC
TRBJ2-5 - many TRBV5-4 CASSMRGSPQYF TGTGCCAGCAGCATGCGGGGCTCGCCCCAGTACTTC
TRBJ2-7 - many TRBV6-5 CASRSLFFYEQYF TGTGCCAGCAGGTCCTTATTCTTCTACGAGCAGTACTTC
TRBJ1-5 - many TRBV28 CASSSGQLNQPQHF TGTGCCAGCAGTTCAGGACAGCTGAATCAGCCCCAGCATTTT
TRBJ2-3 TRBD2 many TRBV29-1 CSVEYLPRTSGYTDTQYF TGCAGCGTTGAATATCTTCCCAGGACTAGCGGATACACAGATACGCAGTATTTT
TRBJ2-1 TRBD1 many TRBV5-1 CASSRTTGYEQFF TGCGCCAGCAGCCGAACGACAGGGTATGAGCAGTTCTTC
TRBJ1-1 - - TRBV27 CASSTSLGNTEAFF TGTGCCAGCAGTACCTCGTTAGGGAACACTGAAGCTTTCTTT
TRBJ2-7 - many TRBV3-1 CASSQLPYEQYF TGTGCCAGCAGCCAACTTCCCTACGAGCAGTACTTC
TRBJ2-3 TRBD2 many TRBV10-1 CASSESGGPDTQYF TGCGCCAGCAGTGAGTCGGGAGGGCCAGATACGCAGTATTTT
TRBJ1-4 TRBD1 medium-sized TRBV7-2 CASSPPGTGSEKLFF TGTGCCAGCAGCCCACCAGGGACAGGGAGTGAAAAACTGTTTTTT
TRBJ1-5 - many TRBV6-1 CASGEGTGTFSNQPQHF TGTGCCAGCGGCGAAGGTACAGGGACTTTTAGCAATCAGCCCCAGCATTTT
TRBJ1-2 - many TRBV5-1 CASSPDRLNYGYTF TGCGCCAGCAGCCCCGACCGGTTAAACTATGGCTACACCTTC
TRBJ1-2 - - TRBV30 CAWNREAGYTF TGTGCCTGGAATAGAGAGGCTGGCTACACCTTC
TRBJ2-2 - - TRBV24-1 CATREGANTGELFF TGTGCCACGAGGGAGGGGGCGAACACCGGGGAGCTGTTTTTT
TRBJ1-1 - many TRBV29-1 CSVLDPFGGITEAFF TGCAGCGTTCTGGACCCCTTTGGGGGAATCACTGAAGCTTTCTTT
TRBJ1-2 - - TRBV7-2 CASSTYRASTF TGTGCCAGCAGCACCTACAGGGCGTCCACCTTC
TRBJ1-1 - many TRBV11-1 CASSLGAVAFF TGTGCCAGCAGCTTGGGGGCTGTAGCTTTCTTT
TRBJ1-2 TRBD1 few TRBV30 CAWSSRSTGGWGYTF TGTGCCTGGAGTAGCCGCAGCACAGGGGGCTGGGGCTACACCTTC
TRBJ2-2 TRBD1 few TRBV7-4 CASSLPGGVQEELFF TGTGCCAGCAGCCTACCAGGGGGCGTACAGGAGGAGCTGTTTTTT
TRBJ2-2 - - TRBV11-2 CASSSPYFSGELFF TGTGCCAGCAGCTCACCCTATTTCTCCGGGGAGCTGTTTTTT
TRBJ2-3 TRBD2 few TRBV6-2/TRBV6-3 CASRSRGDVTDTQYF TGTGCCAGCAGAAGCCGGGGGGACGTCACAGATACGCAGTATTTT
TRBJ2-1 - many TRBV12-3/TRBV12-4 CASSNAGALYNEQFF TGTGCCAGCAGCAACGCGGGGGCCTTATACAATGAGCAGTTCTTC
TRBJ1-1 - few TRBV9 CASSERGNQNTEAFF TGTGCCAGCAGCGAGCGGGGCAATCAGAACACTGAAGCTTTCTTT
TRBJ2-7 TRBD1 few TRBV18 CASSPSKTGPYEQYF TGTGCCAGCTCACCGAGTAAGACAGGGCCCTACGAGCAGTACTTC
TRBJ2-5 - - TRBV3-1 CASSLPERETQYF TGTGCCAGCAGCCTCCCTGAGCGGGAGACCCAGTACTTC
TRBJ1-5 - few TRBV14 CASSQEGEGMSNQPQHF TGTGCCAGCAGCCAAGAAGGAGAGGGTATGAGCAATCAGCCCCAGCATTTT
TRBJ2-7 - few TRBV12-3/TRBV12-4 CASSLRGFGQYF TGTGCCAGCAGTTTAAGAGGGTTCGGGCAGTACTTC
TRBJ1-5 - many TRBV7-9 CASSLRDRQPQHF TGTGCCAGCAGCTTACGGGATAGGCAGCCCCAGCATTTT
TRBJ1-6 - - TRBV27 CASSPRTADSPLHF TGTGCCAGCAGTCCAAGGACAGCTGATTCACCCCTCCACTTT
TRBJ2-1 TRBD1 - TRBV20-1 CSARDRDRVINEQFF TGCAGTGCTAGAGACCGGGACAGGGTTATCAATGAGCAGTTCTTC
TRBJ2-7 TRBD1 - TRBV5-1 CASSPPGTASYEQYF TGCGCCAGCAGCCCCCCCGGGACAGCGTCCTACGAGCAGTACTTC
TRBJ1-1 - - TRBV12-3/TRBV12-4 CASSVGAPNTEAFF TGTGCCAGCAGCGTAGGAGCACCGAACACTGAAGCTTTCTTT
TRBJ1-2 - - TRBV9 CASSVEGLRGRRNF TGTGCCAGCAGCGTAGAGGGTTTGAGGGGACGCAGAAACTTC
TRBJ1-1 - few TRBV7-2 CASSPRRGTEAFF TGTGCCAGCAGCCCCCGGAGGGGGACTGAAGCTTTCTTT
TRBJ2-2 - few TRBV7-9 CASSLLTGELFF TGTGCCAGCAGCTTACTAACCGGGGAGCTGTTTTTT
TRBJ1-2 - - TRBV3-1 CASSQEGRDRGYTF TGTGCCAGCAGCCAAGAAGGGAGGGATCGAGGCTACACCTTC
TRBJ2-2 TRBD2 - TRBV5-5 CASGPVAGGSTGELFF TGTGCCAGCGGACCCGTAGCGGGGGGTAGCACCGGGGAGCTGTTTTTT
TRBJ1-1 TRBD1 - TRBV7-2 CASSSGQGRWGTEAFF TGTGCCAGCAGCTCCGGACAGGGAAGATGGGGCACTGAAGCTTTCTTT
TRBJ1-4 - - TRBV10-2 CASSEKDEKLFF TGCGCCAGCAGTGAGAAGGATGAAAAACTGTTTTTT
TRBJ2-5 - many TRBV18 CASSFSDRKQETQYF TGTGCCAGCTCCTTTTCTGACCGGAAACAAGAGACCCAGTACTTC
TRBJ1-2 - many TRBV12-3/TRBV12-4 CASRTGEGDYGYTF TGTGCCAGCAGAACTGGAGAGGGGGACTATGGCTACACCTTC
TRBJ2-7 - many TRBV15 CATSREIWDEQYF TGTGCCACCAGCAGAGAAATTTGGGACGAGCAGTACTTC